Listed below are T cell receptor beta chains from one sample, sequenced in a study of shared clonotypes between healthy human individuals. The method was immunoSEQ multiplex PCR; TCRdb's version includes in-frame clones alone and lacks a portion of them. This sample has 550,000 to 750,000 clones; 95% to 96% occur once, and the top ten carry 0.11%. The sequenced sample consisted of naive CD8+ T cells sorted from blood. These receptors were taken from a woman aged 25 to 39 in good health. The CDR3 runs from the conserved cysteine through the conserved F or W. The D gene is left open where the match is weak. A clone size is listed for some rows: how often the clone was seen (once, few, many), or a class if it is expanded.

17 | TRBJ2-7 | NA | TRBD2 | TRBV28 | CASSLSETGLATYEQYF | TGTGCCAGCAGTTTAAGTGAGACGGGACTAGCGACGTACGAGCAGTACTTC
13 | TRBJ1-1 | NA | NA | TRBV28 | CASSPTGWTEAFF | TGTGCCAGCAGCCCGACAGGTTGGACTGAAGCTTTCTTT
14 | TRBJ2-7 | NA | TRBD1 | TRBV7-9 | CASSPTGVLYEQYF | TGTGCCAGCAGCCCCACAGGGGTTTTATACGAGCAGTACTTC
19 | TRBJ1-3 | NA | NA | TRBV7-9 | CASSLDYGAHTHSGNTIYF | TGTGCCAGCAGCTTAGATTACGGGGCTCATACCCACTCTGGAAACACCATATATTTT
13 | TRBJ2-1 | NA | NA | TRBV28 | CASTGGSYNEQFF | TGTGCCAGCACAGGGGGGTCCTACAATGAGCAGTTCTTC
12 | TRBJ1-1 | NA | NA | TRBV5-8 | CASRHREIRAFF | TGTGCCAGCAGACACCGAGAGATTCGAGCTTTCTTT
14 | TRBJ2-7 | NA | NA | TRBV4-2 | CASSQDLGSYEQYF | TGTGCCAGCAGCCAAGATCTGGGGAGCTACGAGCAGTACTTC
15 | TRBJ2-7 | NA | NA | TRBV10-1 | CASSSVSPSSYEQYF | TGCGCCAGCAGTTCGGTCAGCCCCTCGTCCTACGAGCAGTACTTC
14 | TRBJ2-3 | NA | NA | TRBV9 | CASSPDLPTDTQYF | TGTGCCAGCAGCCCGGACTTGCCGACAGATACGCAGTATTTT
16 | TRBJ2-1 | NA | TRBD1 | TRBV27 | CASIHSGTGMHNEQFF | TGTGCCAGCATCCATTCCGGGACAGGGATGCACAATGAGCAGTTCTTC
14 | TRBJ2-7 | NA | NA | TRBV4-1 | CASSQVEGAYEQYF | TGCGCCAGCAGCCAAGTGGAGGGGGCCTACGAGCAGTACTTC
16 | TRBJ2-3 | NA | TRBD1 | TRBV7-9 | CASSSLLTGSTDTQYF | TGTGCCAGCAGCAGCCTCCTGACAGGGAGCACAGATACGCAGTATTTT
13 | TRBJ1-2 | NA | NA | TRBV5-4 | CASSLQGTGGYTF | TGTGCCAGCAGCTTGCAGGGTACCGGTGGCTACACCTTC
12 | TRBJ2-3 | NA | NA | TRBV29-1 | CSVEVRPPGQYF | TGCAGCGTTGAAGTAAGGCCCCCAGGGCAGTATTTT
12 | TRBJ2-7 | NA | NA | TRBV2 | CASSKGTYEQYF | TGTGCCAGCAGTAAGGGAACCTACGAGCAGTACTTC
13 | TRBJ1-1 | NA | TRBD1 | TRBV5-4 | CASSPTGTGEAFF | TGTGCCAGCAGCCCGACCGGGACAGGAGAAGCTTTCTTT
15 | TRBJ1-2 | once | NA | TRBV5-1 | CASSPASLGGYGYTF | TGCGCCAGCAGCCCGGCCTCGTTGGGAGGCTATGGCTACACCTTC
14 | TRBJ1-1 | NA | TRBD1 | TRBV28 | CASSRGDFSTEAFF | TGTGCCAGCAGCAGGGGGGACTTTAGTACTGAAGCTTTCTTT
15 | TRBJ2-1 | NA | TRBD2 | TRBV6-4 | CASSDYSGAYNEQFF | TGTGCCAGCAGTGACTATAGCGGGGCTTACAATGAGCAGTTCTTC
17 | TRBJ1-6 | NA | NA | TRBV30 | CAWSARSSSFYNSPLHF | TGTGCCTGGAGTGCCCGGAGCAGTAGCTTTTATAATTCACCCCTCCACTTT
19 | TRBJ2-1 | NA | NA | TRBV1 | CTSSQARTSGRIPYNEQFF | TGCACCAGCAGCCAAGCCCGGACTAGCGGGAGGATCCCCTACAATGAGCAGTTCTTC
15 | TRBJ2-1 | NA | TRBD1 | TRBV7-9 | CASSSLSGTGNEQFF | TGTGCCAGCAGCTCGCTCTCCGGGACAGGTAATGAGCAGTTCTTC
12 | TRBJ2-7 | NA | NA | TRBV29-1 | CSVGGNSYEQYF | TGCAGCGTTGGGGGCAACTCCTACGAGCAGTACTTC
18 | TRBJ1-4 | NA | TRBD1 | TRBV2 | CASSEAPLGGQGNEKLFF | TGTGCCAGCAGTGAAGCCCCTCTGGGGGGACAGGGTAATGAAAAACTGTTTTTT
17 | TRBJ1-5 | NA | TRBD1 | TRBV2 | CASSEEHSDRGLQPQHF | TGTGCCAGCAGTGAAGAGCACTCCGACAGGGGGCTTCAGCCCCAGCATTTT
16 | TRBJ2-1 | NA | TRBD2 | TRBV4-2 | CASSQLGLPTYNEQFF | TGTGCCAGCAGCCAGCTGGGACTACCGACTTACAATGAGCAGTTCTTC
14 | TRBJ2-2 | NA | TRBD2 | TRBV2 | CAGGLAGETGELFF | TGTGCCGGAGGACTAGCGGGAGAAACCGGGGAGCTGTTTTTT